The 18 T cell receptor beta chains reported below all come from one sample, sequenced in a study of patients and donors after allogeneic stem cell transplantation. TCRdb redid the calling of the RT-PCR reads with MiXCR, one entry per CDR3 protein. The table records about 410,000 distinct CDR3 sequences, roughly 17% of them present only once. Material for sequencing was blood, either unsorted or a sorted T cell fraction (not recorded which). Receptors were obtained from a human donor who was either an allogeneic HSCT recipient or a stem cell or donor lymphocyte infusion donor (not recorded which). It is not recorded whose cells these are; they may come from a transplant donor.

The chain uses TRBV10-3 and TRBJ1-1; D possibly corresponds to TRBD1 (6 bases). Between the trimmed V and J ends, which lost 5 bases and 1 base, there was a span of 8 bases. The CDR3 consists of 13 residues. Germline CDR1 and CDR2: ENHRY and SYGVKD. The CDR3 DNA is TGTGCCATCAGTACAGGGCCGAACACTGAAGCTTTCTTT. This translates into CAISTGPNTEAFF.

As for this clonotype: This clone may be a read error of a much larger clone one base away. The chain carries TRBV7-9 and TRBJ2-7; no reliable D call. The length of the CDR3 is 12 residues. Germline V gives CDR1 SEHNR, CDR2 FQNEAQ (reference sequence). The V gene lost 0 bases and the J gene lost 2 bases, with 2 bases spanning the gap. The CDR3 sequence is CASSLAAYEQYF. The CDR3 DNA reads as TGTGCCAGCAGCTTAGCGGCCTACGAGCAGTACTTC.

A few counts support this clonotype. The chain is built from TRBV6-2 or TRBV6-3 and TRBJ2-1, with 7 bases aligning to TRBD1. J lost 5 bases, V lost 2 bases, and 3 bases had no gene match. Germline V gene lookup returns CDR1 MNHEY and CDR2 SVGEGT. CDR3 size: 14 residues. CDR3 bases: TGTGCCAGCAGTTACGTGACAGGGAACAATGAGCAGTTCTTC. This codes for CASSYVTGNNEQFF.

This clonotype was observed a few times. The chain is built from TRBV7-2 and TRBJ2-7; 8 nucleotides agree with TRBD2. Per the germline V gene, CDR1 is SGHTA and CDR2 is FQGNSA. V was pared by 3 bases and J by 1 base, with 8 bases of the junction left unmatched. The CDR3 runs 16 residues. CDR3 in DNA: TGTGCCAGCAGCTTCTACGGGAGGGGGGCGTCCTACGAGCAGTACTTC. This gives the protein CASSFYGRGASYEQYF.

This chain's CDR3 is CASSVDPSTDTQYF. CDR3 coding DNA: TGTGCCAGCAGCGTAGATCCGAGCACAGATACGCAGTATTTT. The chain joins TRBV9 to TRBJ2-3; D is unresolved. Germline V lookup: CDR1 SGDLS, CDR2 YYNGEE. Deletions cut 0 bases from V and 0 bases from J, with 5 bases between. The CDR3 is 14 amino acids. Together with reference TRBV9 and TRBJ2-3, the CDR3 gives the full variable domain: DSGVTQTPKHLITATGQRVTLRCSPRSGDLSVYWYQQSLDQGLQFLIQYYNGEERAKGNILERFSAQQFPDLHSELNLSSLELGDSALYFCASSVDPSTDTQYFGPGTRLTVL.

The chain uses TRBV4-1 and TRBJ1-6; D is possibly TRBD1 (6 bases). The V end lost 2 bases, the J end lost 6 bases, and 14 bases lay between the germline ends. CDR1 MGHRA and CDR2 YSYEKL come from the germline V gene. The CDR3 consists of 16 residues. CDR3 in DNA: TGCGCCAGCAGCCAAAGAAAGGGACAACTTAATTCACCCCTCCACTTT. Translating gives CASSQRKGQLNSPLHF.

The V call is TRBV7-9, the J call TRBJ2-5; 7 bases match TRBD1. The CDR3 contains 13 residues. Trimming removed 5 bases from V and 4 bases from J; junction bases left unmatched: 4. Germline V gene lookup returns CDR1 SEHNR and CDR2 FQNEAQ (reference sequence). The CDR3 DNA is TGTGCCAGCAGCACGGGACAGCCAGAGACCCAGTACTTC. Amino acid sequence: CASSTGQPETQYF.

The chain joins TRBV29-1 to TRBJ1-2; TRBD1 matches at 8 bases. V lost 7 bases, J lost 8 bases, and 18 bases stayed unmatched. Germline lookup yields CDR1 SQVTM and CDR2 ANQGSEA. There are 15 residues in the CDR3. The CDR3 loop is CSDALQGGPISGYTF. The CDR3 DNA sequence: TGCAGCGACGCTCTACAGGGGGGGCCCATTAGCGGCTACACCTTC.

This clonotype came up many times. The chain joins TRBV12-3 or TRBV12-4 to TRBJ2-7; no definite D call. The V and J ends lost 5 bases and 1 base respectively, with 12 bases between them. CDR3 length equals 14 residues. CDR3 loop: CASSAAGFSYEQYF. For the CDR3, the DNA is TGTGCCAGCAGTGCTGCCGGGTTTTCCTACGAGCAGTACTTC.

This chain joins TRBV20-1 and TRBJ2-5; 13 positions agree with TRBD2. Per the germline V gene, CDR1 is DFQATT and CDR2 is SNEGSKA (reference sequence). This CDR3 spans 16 amino acids. After removal of 0 bases from V and 5 bases from J, the junction contained 6 bases not matched to a gene. For the CDR3, the DNA is TGCAGTGCTAGAGACCCCCTGACTAGCGGGGGGGAGACCCAGTACTTC. Translation: CSARDPLTSGGETQYF.

This clonotype was observed many times. The chain is built from TRBV20-1 and TRBJ1-5; D gene unclear. There are 14 residues in the CDR3. V dropped 4 bases and J dropped 1 base, with 11 bases sitting between them. The germline V gene encodes CDR1 DFQATT and CDR2 SNEGSKA (reference sequence). CDR3 coding DNA: TGCAGTGCTAACCACGGCCTCAGCAATCAGCCCCAGCATTTT. Translation gives CSANHGLSNQPQHF.

The chain employs TRBV20-1 and TRBJ1-6; D is undetermined. CDR3 length: 14 amino acids. Trimming pared 1 base from V and 7 bases from J, leaving 11 bases between. Germline V gives CDR1 DFQATT, CDR2 SNEGSKA (reference sequence). CDR3 nucleotides: TGCAGTGCTAGAGTCGGCGGATTAAATTCACCCCTCCACTTT. This gives the protein CSARVGGLNSPLHF.

This clonotype has at least ten counts. The chain employs TRBV3-1 and TRBJ2-1, with D uncertain. Germline lookup yields CDR1 LGHDT and CDR2 YNNKEL (reference sequence). This CDR3 region has 17 residues. Deletions cut 4 bases from V and 3 bases from J, with 19 bases between. CDR3 bases: TGTGCCAGCAGCCCAGCCCCCGCCATCATTCTCTACAATGAGCAGTTCTTC. Translating gives CASSPAPAIILYNEQFF.

This clonotype was detected many times. The chain joins TRBV12-3 or TRBV12-4 to TRBJ2-1, with 12 bases lining up with TRBD2. Germline trimming cut 6 bases from V and 8 bases from J; bases unmatched to any gene: 8. The CDR3 runs 15 residues. CDR3 amino acids: CASRPTSGRWDEQFF. DNA of the CDR3: TGTGCCAGCAGACCTACTAGCGGGAGGTGGGATGAGCAGTTCTTC.

The V gene is TRBV5-1, the J gene TRBJ2-7; 7 bases are a match to TRBD1. CDR3 length equals 15 residues. J gave up 3 bases and V 1 base, and 7 bases lay outside the gene matches. The V gene's germline CDR1 is SGHRS and CDR2 YFSETQ. The DNA of the CDR3 is TGCGCCAGCAGCTTGTGGGGACAGTTCCTCTACGAGCAGTACTTC. Protein: CASSLWGQFLYEQYF.

This clonotype was seen more than once but under ten times. V usage is TRBV7-2 and J usage is TRBJ1-2; 8 positions agree with TRBD1. V trimming: 0 bases; J trimming: 8 bases; junction bases outside the gene matches: 8. From germline, CDR1 is SGHTA and CDR2 FQGNSA. CDR3 length equals 15 residues. DNA for the CDR3: TGTGCCAGCAGCTTAGCACGGACAGGGAGACGAGGCTACACCTTC. Translating it yields CASSLARTGRRGYTF.

The J gene is TRBJ2-1, the V gene TRBV7-9; perhaps TRBD1 as D (6 bases). V was cut by 5 bases and J by 10 bases, with 21 bases left in between. CDR1 and CDR2 from the germline V gene are SEHNR and FQNEAQ (reference sequence). The CDR3 totals 15 residues. The CDR3 is CASSHPGQPLGEQFF. Written as DNA, the CDR3 is TGTGCCAGCAGCCACCCGGGACAACCTTTAGGGGAGCAGTTCTTC.

This rearrangement joins TRBV20-1 to TRBJ1-5; D is ambiguous. Germline V gene sequence: CDR1 DFQATT, CDR2 SNEGSKA (reference sequence). V shed 5 bases and J shed 0 bases, with 11 bases lying between them. CDR3 size: 14 residues. The CDR3 loop is CSASPTYSNQPQHF. CDR3 nucleotides: TGCAGTGCTTCCCCGACGTATAGCAATCAGCCCCAGCATTTT.